A selection of T cell receptor beta chains follows, all from one sample in a study of shared clonotypes between healthy human individuals. TCRdb keeps only in-frame clones here, not all; method: immunoSEQ multiplex PCR. The data show hundreds of thousands of clones, with over 60% seen just once and 9.5% to 15% held by the top ten. The specimen sequenced was PBMCs. These receptors came from a middle-aged woman in good health. Some clones in this sample may be carry-over from other donors' samples. CDR3s include the opening cysteine and the closing phenylalanine or tryptophan. D genes are given only for firm matches.

TRBJ1-4	-	TRBV9	CASSVYGADEKLFF
TRBJ2-7	-	TRBV6-1	CASKESGPKGYEQYF
TRBJ2-7	TRBD2	TRBV7-2	CASSLGLAGAYEQYF
TRBJ2-3	-	TRBV9	CASSGDIVGSSTDTQYF
TRBJ2-5	TRBD2	TRBV7-8	CASSSGIAGETQYF
TRBJ1-2	-	TRBV14	CASSLNSGRLNYGYTF
TRBJ2-7	TRBD2	TRBV5-4	CASSFGASGRAREQYF
TRBJ2-1	-	TRBV5-1	CASSLGASSYNEQFF
TRBJ2-3	TRBD2	TRBV5-1	CASSLRGVDTQYF
TRBJ2-3	-	TRBV5-6	CASSTGPTDTQYF
TRBJ1-1	TRBD1	TRBV10-3	CAITPGQGMNTEAFF
TRBJ2-7	TRBD2	TRBV7-8	CASSRREGSKYF
TRBJ2-7	-	TRBV7-9	CASSLRRGDYEQYF
TRBJ1-3	TRBD1	TRBV6-6	CASSLTTGAGNTIYF
TRBJ2-1	-	TRBV10-3	CAITRDTTYNEQFF
TRBJ2-3	TRBD2	TRBV15	CATSKTTAGGATHTQYF
TRBJ2-7	-	TRBV4-1	CASSQDTGRDEQYF
TRBJ2-3	-	TRBV4-3	CASSQDLGDTQYF
TRBJ1-5	-	TRBV27	CASRALDQPQHF
TRBJ2-1	TRBD2	TRBV5-6	CASSFGTILPEQFF
TRBJ2-7	-	TRBV7-8	CASSLGPVSGYEQYF
TRBJ1-2	-	TRBV28	CASRVDSTRGGYTF
TRBJ2-6	TRBD1	TRBV5-4	CASSTGQGPAGANVLTF
TRBJ2-2	-	TRBV5-1	CASSPSGQGSGELFF
TRBJ2-3	-	TRBV5-1	CASSLDNRVPRHDSTDTQYF
TRBJ2-7	TRBD1	TRBV5-1	CASSQGQPYEQYF
TRBJ1-3	TRBD1	TRBV2	CASRRQGGGNTIYF
TRBJ1-3	-	TRBV2	CASSDGTHGNTIYF
TRBJ1-1	TRBD1	TRBV28	CASSLVMGQAPLGAFF
TRBJ2-2	TRBD1	TRBV10-3	CAISEGQGAGELFF
TRBJ2-7	TRBD2	TRBV10-3	CAISGDASGAYEQYF
TRBJ1-1	-	TRBV29-1	CSADKTGSNTEAFF
TRBJ2-3	-	TRBV7-9	CASSSGFLSDTQYF
TRBJ2-7	-	TRBV5-6	CASSFLAYEQYF
TRBJ2-3	TRBD2	TRBV5-4	CASSLVLAGGASSF
TRBJ2-2	-	TRBV19	CASSIAMVTGELFF
-	-	TRBV2	CASTREYEQYF
TRBJ2-1	TRBD2	TRBV19	CASRGSSLGDEQFF
TRBJ2-1	TRBD2	TRBV7-9	CASSLTSGSNEQFF
TRBJ1-1	-	TRBV15	CATSRDLGPGTEAFF
TRBJ2-7	-	TRBV20-1	CSADTGREQYF
TRBJ1-2	-	TRBV19	CASSMGTGYGYTF
TRBJ1-4	-	TRBV7-2	CASSLAAGIREKLFF
TRBJ2-1	-	TRBV5-6	CASSPGTSLSYNEQFF
TRBJ2-1	TRBD2	TRBV18	CASSPPSGGNEQFF
TRBJ1-2	-	TRBV29-1	CSVEKRDGYTF
TRBJ1-3	-	TRBV11-2	CASSPNSWNTIYF
TRBJ2-2	-	TRBV18	CASSPPRDTGELFF
TRBJ2-2	-	TRBV18	CASSPPGTPGGELFF
TRBJ2-7	-	TRBV5-1	CASSLMTGTYEQYF
TRBJ1-4	-	TRBV6-5	CARGRGEEKLFF
TRBJ2-2	-	TRBV30	CAWSVGTGGELFF
TRBJ2-1	TRBD1	TRBV12-5	CASALDRANEQFF
TRBJ2-1	TRBD2	TRBV6-1	CASSDLSGRAYNEQFF